This TCR beta chain was observed in a study of cytotoxic CD8 clonotypes in ibrutinib-treated CLL. The data were produced by immunoSEQ multiplex PCR, yet TCRdb's version contains in-frame clones alone and is incomplete. The repertoire has about 57,000 clones, 55% to 70% of them found once; the top ten carry just over 20%. Trimming shortened V by 8 bases and J by 0 bases, and 11 bases separated the two germline ends. The CDR3 contains 14 residues. The V gene's germline CDR1 is MNHEY and CDR2 SMNVEV (reference sequence). This TCR came from a human donor with chronic lymphocytic leukemia. Sequencing used PBMCs, obtained after 24 months of ibrutinib treatment. The rearrangement links TRBV27 to TRBJ2-1, with D unclear. For the CDR3, the DNA is TGTGCCAGCGGACCGGTGGACTCCTACAATGAGCAGTTCTTC. This encodes CASGPVDSYNEQFF.